This passage covers 2 T cell receptor beta chains from one sample sequenced in a study of cytomegalovirus exposure and HLA in healthy donors. It was with 60 Vbeta and 13 Jbeta primers that the PCR ran. TCRdb's copy holds only in-frame clones and misses some; the assay was immunoSEQ multiplex PCR. The sample records about 140,000 clones, less than 9.5% being singletons. The sequencing sample was made of PBMCs. The origin of the receptors is a male donor in good health and CMV-seronegative.

This clone was counted between two and nine times. The genes are TRBV28 and TRBJ2-7; D uncertain. V lost 6 bases, J lost 5 bases, and 17 bases lay in between. There are 14 residues in the CDR3. CDR1 is MDHEN and CDR2 is SYDVKM in the germline V gene. Written as DNA, the CDR3 is TGTGCCAGCAGCTCACCCCTAGGTAGGAACGAGCAGTACTTC. Protein: CASSSPLGRNEQYF.

The V call is TRBV28, the J call TRBJ2-7, with TRBD1 identical over 7 bases. CDR1 is MDHEN, CDR2 SYDVKM, per germline. The CDR3 is 16 amino acids. The V gene end was trimmed by 5 bases and the J gene end by 2 bases; junction bases not matched to a gene: 12. The CDR3 nucleotides are TGTGCCAGCAGTCCCGGGGTTTACAGGGGAGCCTACGAGCAGTACTTC. It specifies CASSPGVYRGAYEQYF.